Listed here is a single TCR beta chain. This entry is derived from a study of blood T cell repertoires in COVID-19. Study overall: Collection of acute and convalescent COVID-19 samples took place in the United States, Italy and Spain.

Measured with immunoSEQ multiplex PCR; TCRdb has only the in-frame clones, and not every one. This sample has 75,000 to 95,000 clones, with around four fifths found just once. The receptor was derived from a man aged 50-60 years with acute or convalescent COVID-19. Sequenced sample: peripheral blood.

CDR3 in amino acids: CASSQNRNQPQHF. CDR3 nucleotide sequence: TGCGCCAGCAGCCAAAATAGAAATCAGCCCCAGCATTTT. The J gene is TRBJ1-5, the V gene TRBV4-1; D unclear. CDR3 size: 13 residues. From germline, CDR1 is MGHRA and CDR2 YSYEKL. Trimming stripped 2 bases from V and 4 bases from J, with 6 bases between.